These 3 T cell receptor beta chains share one sample of origin, sequenced in a study of T cells in Graves' hyperthyroidism and ophthalmopathy. RNA transcripts provided the source from which TCR beta CDR3 regions were amplified. The HTBI primer set was used in a first-round RT-PCR of the TCR CDR3. TCRdb re-analysed the multiplex PCR reads in MiXCR, keeping a single row per CDR3 protein. The data contain nearly 600,000 distinct CDR3 sequences, about 15% of them singletons. The source material was blood. The receptors stem from a woman aged 25-40 years with Graves' hyperthyroidism that later progressed to Graves' ophthalmopathy.

This chain links TRBV7-2 with TRBJ1-1; D might be TRBD1 (6 bases). The V and J ends lost 5 bases and 6 bases respectively, with 13 bases between them. This CDR3 spans 13 amino acids. Per germline, CDR1 SGHTA and CDR2 FQGNSA. The CDR3 DNA follows: TGTGCCAGCAGCCCTGACAGGATCGCTGAAGCTTTCTTT. This codes for CASSPDRIAEAFF.

In its sample, this clonotype was seen many times. The chain links TRBV3-1 to TRBJ2-7, with D maybe TRBD2 (6 bases). CDR1 LGHDT and CDR2 YNNKEL come from the germline V gene (reference sequence). V was clipped by 5 bases and J by 1 base, with 9 bases between them. The CDR3 runs to 13 residues. CDR3 region: CASSYGGSYEQYF. The CDR3 DNA follows: TGTGCCAGCAGCTACGGGGGATCCTACGAGCAGTACTTC.

A few counts support this clonotype. Germline and junction disagree at one end, which may indicate a read error. The chain carries TRBV5-1 and TRBJ1-4; D is undetermined. CDR3 length: 14 residues. From germline, CDR1 is SGHRS and CDR2 YFSETQ. The CDR3 spells CASSLASSNKKLFF. As DNA, the CDR3 is TGCGCCAGCAGCTTGGCCTCCTCTAATAAAAAACTGTTTTTT.